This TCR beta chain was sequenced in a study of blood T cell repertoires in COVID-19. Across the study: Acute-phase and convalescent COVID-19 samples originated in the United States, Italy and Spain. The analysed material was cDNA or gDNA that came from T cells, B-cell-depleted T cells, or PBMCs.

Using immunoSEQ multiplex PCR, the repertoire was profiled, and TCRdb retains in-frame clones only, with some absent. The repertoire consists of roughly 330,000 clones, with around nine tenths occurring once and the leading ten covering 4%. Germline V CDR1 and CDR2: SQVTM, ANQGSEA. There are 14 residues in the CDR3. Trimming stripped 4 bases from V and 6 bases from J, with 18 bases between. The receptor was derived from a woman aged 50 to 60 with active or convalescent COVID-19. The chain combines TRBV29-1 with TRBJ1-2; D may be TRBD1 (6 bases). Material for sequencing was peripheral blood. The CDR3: CSVAEGGRPDGYTF. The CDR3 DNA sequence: TGCAGCGTTGCAGAGGGGGGAAGGCCGGATGGCTACACCTTC.